These 29 T cell receptor beta chains originate from one sample sequenced in a study of shared T cell receptors in the human thymus. Profiled with immunoSEQ multiplex PCR; TCRdb holds only in-frame clones, not every one. The sample yields hundreds of thousands of clones, about 90% seen once. The sample was also reused in another study, on human thymus T cells.

Sequenced material: thymocytes. The receptors originated from a boy under three years old with a congenital heart defect.

The rearrangement uses TRBV5-6 and TRBJ2-3, with 9 bases identical to TRBD2. Germline V gives CDR1 SGHDT, CDR2 YYEEEE. The CDR3 has 17 residues. The V gene end was trimmed by 3 bases and the J gene end by 5 bases; junction bases not matched to a gene: 13. CDR3 sequence: CASSWGGFSGRGDTQYF. CDR3 coding DNA: TGTGCCAGCAGCTGGGGAGGGTTTAGCGGGAGAGGAGATACGCAGTATTTT.

V is TRBV6-1 and J is TRBJ2-6; 9 bases line up with TRBD1. Germline V gene sequence: CDR1 MNHNS, CDR2 SASEGT. The CDR3 totals 19 residues. V was clipped by 2 bases and J by 2 bases; unmatched bases: 10. CDR3 residues: CASSEPDRGWLPGANVLTF. CDR3 nucleotides: TGTGCCAGCAGTGAACCGGACAGGGGATGGTTGCCTGGGGCCAACGTCCTGACTTTC.

With regard to this clone: A read error may produce the germline difference seen at one junction end. The chain couples TRBV5-4 to TRBJ2-5; 9 bases are a match to TRBD2. Germline CDR1 reads SGHNT; CDR2 reads YYREEE (reference sequence). The CDR3 length is 14 residues. CDR3 coding DNA: TGTGCCAGCACCTTGGGAAGCGGGGGGGAGACCCAGTACTTC. This translates into CASTLGSGGETQYF.

This clone was seen once. V is TRBV5-1 and J is TRBJ2-3; D is perhaps TRBD2 (5 bases). V shed 0 bases and J shed 1 base, with 9 bases lying between them. The CDR3 contains 15 residues. The V gene's germline CDR1 is SGHRS and CDR2 YFSETQ. The CDR3 nucleotides are TGCGCCAGCAGCTTGGGGGCTAGCCGCACAGATACGCAGTATTTT. Its protein product is CASSLGASRTDTQYF.

The chain uses TRBV2 and TRBJ1-3; 8 bases agree with TRBD1. The germline V gene encodes CDR1 SNHLY and CDR2 FYNNEI. V lost 10 bases to trimming and J lost 3 bases; unmatched junction nucleotides: 8. The length of the CDR3 is 14 residues. The DNA for the CDR3 is TGTGCCACCTCCAAGGGGACAGGTGGAAACACCATATATTTT. This encodes CATSKGTGGNTIYF.

The V gene is TRBV15, the J gene TRBJ1-1; unclear D gene. The CDR3 has 15 residues. Looked up from germline, CDR1 is LNHNV and CDR2 is YYDKDF (reference sequence). V lost 0 bases, J lost 0 bases, and 8 bases lay in between. CDR3 nucleotide sequence: TGTGCCACCAGCAGAGATTCATTTGTGAACACTGAAGCTTTCTTT. Translating gives CATSRDSFVNTEAFF.

This chain joins TRBV7-9 and TRBJ2-5, with D perhaps matching TRBD2 (8 bases). Germline loops: CDR1 SEHNR, CDR2 FQNEAQ (reference sequence). The CDR3 spans 17 residues. The germline V and J ends were trimmed by 5 bases and 4 bases, with 23 bases remaining between them. The CDR3 region is CASSLYRRDSGGETQYF. The CDR3, as DNA: TGTGCCAGCAGCCTCTACCGCCGGGACAGCGGGGGAGAGACCCAGTACTTC.

This chain joins TRBV21-1 and TRBJ2-5; the table's D call TRBD1 went unverified against the DNA. TRBV21-1 is termed a pseudogene. The CDR3 runs 15 residues. The CDR3 region has the DNA TGTGCCAGCAGCGCAAGACAGATACTACAAGAGACCCAGTACTTC. It translates to CASSARQILQETQYF.

The chain has TRBV7-6 and TRBJ2-7; the D gene is possibly TRBD2 (5 bases). V was cut by 2 bases and J by 2 bases, with 19 bases left in between. The CDR3 consists of 17 residues. The germline gives CDR1 SGHVS, CDR2 FNYEAQ. CDR3 DNA sequence: TGTGCCAGCAGCTTATTCCCAGCGGAGAGATTCACCTACGAGCAGTACTTC. Protein sequence: CASSLFPAERFTYEQYF.

The chain employs TRBV6-1 and TRBJ2-1; D is possibly TRBD1 (7 bases). The ends were cut back, 5 bases at V and 5 bases at J, with 16 bases in the middle. CDR3 length equals 15 residues. The germline V gene encodes CDR1 MNHNS and CDR2 SASEGT. The CDR3 reads CASSSGGTADNEQFF. CDR3 nucleotides: TGTGCCAGCAGTTCAGGAGGGACAGCCGACAATGAGCAGTTCTTC.

V is TRBV25-1 and J is TRBJ2-5, with TRBD1 as a possible D gene (5 bases). Germline CDR1 reads MGHDK; CDR2 reads SYGVNS. The CDR3 has 13 residues. The V and J ends lost 6 bases and 1 base respectively, with 9 bases between them. CDR3 amino acids: CASRNDSQETQYF. Written as DNA, the CDR3 is TGTGCCAGCAGAAACGACAGCCAAGAGACCCAGTACTTC.

J is TRBJ2-5 and V is TRBV27; D is perhaps TRBD1 (6 bases). CDR3 length: 14 residues. Deletions cut 6 bases from V and 3 bases from J, with 14 bases between. Germline V gene lookup returns CDR1 MNHEY and CDR2 SMNVEV (reference sequence). CDR3 bases: TGTGCCAGCAGGGCCGCGGACAGAAAAGAGACCCAGTACTTC. As protein: CASRAADRKETQYF.

This chain joins TRBV28 and TRBJ1-4; D may be TRBD1 (5 bases). This CDR3 has 16 residues. Trimming took 3 bases from V and 1 from J, leaving 12 bases between them. Germline CDR1 reads MDHEN; CDR2 reads SYDVKM. This CDR3 reads CASSFLQGLTNEKLFF. CDR3 in DNA: TGTGCCAGCAGTTTTTTGCAGGGACTAACTAATGAAAAACTGTTTTTT.

The chain uses TRBV27 and TRBJ1-6; D possibly corresponds to TRBD1 (6 bases). Trimming took 3 bases from V and 6 from J, leaving 15 bases between them. The CDR3 sequence is 16 residues long. Germline V gives CDR1 MNHEY, CDR2 SMNVEV (reference sequence). CDR3 nucleotides: TGTGCCAGCAGTTTGGTGGGGGCTTCGGGTAATTCACCCCTCCACTTT. Translation gives CASSLVGASGNSPLHF.

The V gene is TRBV2, the J gene TRBJ1-2; D uncertain. Looked up from germline, CDR1 is SNHLY and CDR2 is FYNNEI. The CDR3 length is 16 residues. Trimming cost V 5 bases and J 3 bases, with 19 bases left between them. CDR3 sequence reads: CASSPFWRDYDYGYTF. CDR3 DNA: TGTGCCAGCAGTCCCTTTTGGAGGGATTATGACTATGGCTACACCTTC.

V gene TRBV4-3 combines with J gene TRBJ2-7; 11 nucleotides line up with TRBD1. Looked up from germline, CDR1 is LGHNA and CDR2 is YSLEER. The CDR3 length is 15 residues. V was pared by 3 bases and J by 5 bases, with 6 bases of the junction left unmatched. The CDR3: CASSHWDRGFDEQYF. CDR3 nucleotides: TGCGCCAGCAGCCACTGGGACAGGGGGTTCGACGAGCAGTACTTC.

This chain's CDR3 is CASSFSAGVIGSCNQPQHF. DNA of the CDR3: TGTGCCAGCAGTTTTAGTGCAGGGGTTATCGGGTCCTGCAATCAGCCCCAGCATTTT. The rearrangement joins TRBV28 to TRBJ1-5; tentative D call: TRBD1 (6 bases). Trimming took off 3 bases at V and 2 bases at J, with 23 bases between the two ends. Germline lookup yields CDR1 MDHEN and CDR2 SYDVKM. The length of the CDR3 is 19 residues.

The rearrangement uses TRBV15 and TRBJ1-6; tentative D call: TRBD1 (5 bases). V dropped 1 base and J dropped 0 bases, with 16 bases sitting between them. The germline CDR1 and CDR2 sequences are LNHNV and YYDKDF (reference sequence). The CDR3 is 19 residues long. CDR3 residues: CATSRGLQDACSYNSPLHF. The CDR3 DNA follows: TGTGCCACCAGCAGAGGCCTACAGGACGCATGCTCCTATAATTCACCCCTCCACTTT.

J is TRBJ2-7 and V is TRBV7-2; TRBD2 aligns across 13 bases. V lost 4 bases to trimming and J lost 3 bases; unmatched junction nucleotides: 6. The CDR3 runs to 16 residues. Per the germline V gene, CDR1 is SGHTA and CDR2 is FQGNSA. The chain's CDR3 is CASSSKGTSGNYEQYF. The CDR3 DNA follows: TGTGCCAGCAGCTCCAAAGGGACTAGCGGGAACTACGAGCAGTACTTC.

The chain carries TRBV2 and TRBJ2-2; TRBD1 matches 10 bases. Per germline, CDR1 SNHLY and CDR2 FYNNEI. The J segment lost 1 base and the V segment lost 4 bases, leaving 3 bases of the junction unmatched. The CDR3 extends over 16 amino acids. The DNA of the CDR3 is TGTGCCAGCAGTGGGGGGGACAGGGGGAACACCGGGGAGCTGTTTTTT. Translated, it gives CASSGGDRGNTGELFF.

The chain uses TRBV28 and TRBJ2-3, with a tentative D call TRBD2 (5 bases). Trimming left V 6 bases short and J 5 bases short, with 12 bases between. The CDR3 sequence is 13 residues long. Germline V lookup: CDR1 MDHEN, CDR2 SYDVKM. CDR3 sequence: CASRTRMGDTQYF. DNA for the CDR3: TGTGCCAGCAGAACTAGGATGGGAGATACGCAGTATTTT. The variable domain in full, with the rest retrieved from reference TRBV28 and TRBJ2-3, is DVKVTQSSRYLVKRTGEKVFLECVQDMDHENMFWYRQDPGLGLRLIYFSYDVKMKEKGDIPEGYSVSREKKERFSLILESASTNQTSMYLCASRTRMGDTQYFGPGTRLTVL.

This chain connects TRBV5-1 to TRBJ2-1; 7 bases are a match to TRBD1. The germline V gene encodes CDR1 SGHRS and CDR2 YFSETQ. This CDR3 is 19 amino acids long. V gave up 1 base and J gave up 0 bases; unmatched junction bases: 13. CDR3 protein: CASSLQRGGQWNSYNEQFF. CDR3 sequence (DNA): TGCGCCAGCAGCTTGCAGAGAGGGGGCCAATGGAACTCCTACAATGAGCAGTTCTTC.

For this clone: Other DNA sequences from this sample encode an identical CDR3 as well. The chain uses TRBV6-1 and TRBJ1-2, with 10 bases fitting TRBD1. The CDR3 spans 16 residues. The ends lost 0 bases at V and 4 bases at J; junction bases unmatched: 5. The germline gives CDR1 MNHNS, CDR2 SASEGT. This CDR3 is CASSEARQGAGYGYTF. The DNA for the CDR3 is TGTGCCAGCAGTGAAGCGCGACAGGGGGCAGGCTATGGCTACACCTTC.

The chain employs TRBV27 and TRBJ2-7; possible D gene TRBD1, 5 bases. Germline CDR1 and CDR2: MNHEY and SMNVEV (reference sequence). The CDR3 length is 14 residues. Trimming left V 5 bases short and J 5 bases short, with 16 bases between. The CDR3 bases are TGTGCCAGCAGTCGAAGTCAGGGCAGGGACGAGCAGTACTTC. Translation: CASSRSQGRDEQYF.

This chain uses TRBV28 with TRBJ1-2; the match to TRBD1 covers 8 bases. V gave up 2 bases and J gave up 9 bases; unmatched junction bases: 8. The CDR3 covers 14 residues. The V gene's germline CDR1 is MDHEN and CDR2 SYDVKM. The CDR3 is CASSLHGQGMSYTF. Here the CDR3 DNA reads TGTGCCAGCAGTTTACACGGACAGGGAATGAGCTACACCTTC.

In this sample, this clone turned up a few times. The rearrangement uses TRBV5-6 and TRBJ2-1; tentatively, D is TRBD2 (6 bases). The CDR3 is made up of 18 amino acids. The V end lost 0 bases, the J end lost 3 bases, and 19 bases lay between the germline ends. Germline CDR1 reads SGHDT; CDR2 reads YYEEEE. The CDR3 sequence is CASSLVIDRDLHYNEQFF. The CDR3 DNA follows: TGTGCCAGCAGCTTGGTCATAGACCGGGACTTACACTACAATGAGCAGTTCTTC.

The chain is built from TRBV2 and TRBJ2-2; 9 bases align to TRBD2. This CDR3 region has 17 residues. V lost 1 base, J lost 3 bases, and 6 bases stayed unmatched. The germline V gene has CDR1 SNHLY and CDR2 FYNNEI. The CDR3 loop is CASSEGFSGSDTGELFF. The DNA of the CDR3 is TGTGCCAGCAGTGAAGGGTTTAGCGGGAGTGACACCGGGGAGCTGTTTTTT.

This chain joins TRBV27 and TRBJ2-2, with D perhaps matching TRBD1 (5 bases). Deletions cut 3 bases from V and 3 bases from J, with 11 bases between. Germline V gives CDR1 MNHEY, CDR2 SMNVEV (reference sequence). This CDR3 is built from 15 residues. The DNA for the CDR3 is TGTGCCAGCAGTTTCTCAGGGTGGGACACCGGGGAGCTGTTTTTT. This encodes CASSFSGWDTGELFF.

CDR3 sequence: CASSPPQITDTQYF. The CDR3 nucleotides read TGTGCCAGCAGCCCCCCACAGATAACAGATACGCAGTATTTT. V gene TRBV28 combines with J gene TRBJ2-3; no clear D. V lost 6 bases, J lost 3 bases, and 13 bases lay in between. CDR1 and CDR2 from the germline V gene are MDHEN and SYDVKM. There are 14 residues in the CDR3.